This entry concerns a single T cell receptor (beta chain). No antigen is known for it. The data stem from a study of OX40 agonist ivuxolimab in advanced cancers. V was cut by 6 bases and J by 5 bases, with 14 bases left in between. The germline V gene has CDR1 MNHEY and CDR2 SMNVEV (reference sequence). CDR3 size: 14 residues. Notes on the study in general: Compared with CD4+, CD8+ T cells on average had more expanded clones. Expanded peripheral T cell antigen specificity was not determined.

Assay used: immunoSEQ multiplex PCR; TCRdb lists only in-frame clones, some missing. The sample has over 15,000 clones, around 80% seen once. The material sequenced was CD4+ or CD8+ T cells sorted from blood, taken in a trial of the OX40 agonist ivuxolimab. The TCR was taken from an adult with an advanced solid tumor such as melanoma, head and neck, liver or kidney cancer. The rearrangement uses TRBV27 and TRBJ2-1; tentative D call: TRBD1 (6 bases). CDR3 sequence: CASSYRDQDNEQFF. For the CDR3, the DNA is TGTGCCAGCAGCTACAGGGACCAAGACAATGAGCAGTTCTTC.